This paragraph covers one T cell receptor beta chain sequence. As yet, its antigen is unknown. This entry is derived from a study of cytomegalovirus exposure and HLA in healthy donors. Whole-study results and caveats: According to an earlier analysis, most TCR beta V segments yielded productive rearrangements about 90% or about 30% of the time.

The CDR3 contains 15 residues. Trimming pared 3 bases from V and 5 bases from J, leaving 13 bases between. Germline-derived CDR1 and CDR2 are KGHSH and LQKENI. With 60 Vbeta and 13 Jbeta primers, the PCR was carried out. Produced via immunoSEQ multiplex PCR; TCRdb's table is partial and in-frame only. Of fewer than 250,000 clones in the sample, around 80% are singletons; the top ten hold 3.8%. The V gene is TRBV18, the J gene TRBJ1-4; D ambiguous. The sample was PBMCs. The TCR comes from a male donor in good health and CMV-seronegative. CDR3 residues: CASSPPGRANEKLFF. CDR3 sequence (DNA): TGTGCCAGCTCACCGCCTGGGAGGGCGAATGAAAAACTGTTTTTT.